This is a list of T cell receptor beta chains from one sample in a study of T-cell memory formation after mild COVID-19. TCRdb analysed the 5' RACE reads with MiXCR anew, one entry per CDR3 protein. The data contain 300,000 or so distinct CDR3 sequences, more than 15% of them seen just once; the ten biggest clones take up 20% to 25%. Source material: PBMCs or a T cell subset sorted from them (not recorded which). All receptors derive from a man younger than 35 who had mild COVID-19 (a few samples of this study predate the infection). Cell type and time point are not known. The CDR3 runs from the conserved cysteine through the conserved F or W.

v_call,cdr3_aa
TRBV20-1,CSARVVREGTGELFF
TRBV7-2,CASSAGTSRTDTQYF
TRBV5-1,CASSLVFLGQGASYGYTF
TRBV11-2,CASIRWAGDTEAFF
TRBV20-1,CSARGGRDTEAFF
TRBV7-9,CASSLTGVNYGYTF
TRBV5-5,CASSRGLAANQETQYF
TRBV24-1,CATSDSGTGTHNEQFF
TRBV7-9,CASSNRDRYGYTF
TRBV28,CASRGFSTDTQYF
TRBV3-1,CASSQGQGPQQETQYF
TRBV7-9,CASSLPPGTGNYGYTF
TRBV6-2/TRBV6-3,CASSYRGSIYGYTF
TRBV6-5,CASSYGGANVLTF
TRBV6-5,CASSPGKIRTGELFF
TRBV4-3,CASSQVRGLVSPLHF
TRBV24-1,CATSDSTGFDEQFF
TRBV11-3,CASSSSGLAGGRTGELFF
TRBV18,CASSPVTGGFQETQYF
TRBV9,CASSKVTAGDYGYTF
TRBV9,CASSKKTGGSGNTIYF
TRBV19,CASSKPTGIYGYTF
TRBV4-3,CASSQAEGAGANVLTF
TRBV29-1,CSSRDNEQFF
TRBV4-1,CASSQVRGSLSYEQYF
TRBV29-1,CSVEGGLFGADTQYF
TRBV7-9,CASSYIPSTDTQYF
TRBV15,CATSRDSPAGTDTQYF
TRBV7-2,CASSLKWRPYGYTF
TRBV6-5,CASSYWTADTQYF
TRBV29-1,CSVDSVGSGQFF
TRBV29-1,CSVDRVYGYTF
TRBV7-9,CASSKPGLKYSNIQYF
TRBV3-1,CASSQGGLETQYF
TRBV7-2,CASSSEDRPAGRNIQYF
TRBV5-1,CASSVGTVSNYGYTF
TRBV11-2,CASSSRTGGNEQFF
TRBV13,CASSLEGISGNTIYF
TRBV7-2,CASSSPPGQEQFF
TRBV6-5,CASRQGDRNSPLHF